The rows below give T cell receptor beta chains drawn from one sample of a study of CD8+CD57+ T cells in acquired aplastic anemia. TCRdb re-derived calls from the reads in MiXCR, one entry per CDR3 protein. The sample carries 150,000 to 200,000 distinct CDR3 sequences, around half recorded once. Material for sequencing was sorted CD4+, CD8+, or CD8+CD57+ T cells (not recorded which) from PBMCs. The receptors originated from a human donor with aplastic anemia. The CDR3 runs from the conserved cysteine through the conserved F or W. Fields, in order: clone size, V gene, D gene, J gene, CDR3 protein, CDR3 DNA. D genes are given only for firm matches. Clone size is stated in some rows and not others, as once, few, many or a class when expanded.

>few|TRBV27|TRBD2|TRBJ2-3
CASSLSGTSGASTDTQYF
TGTGCCAGCAGTTTATCGGGGACTAGCGGGGCTAGCACAGATACGCAGTATTTT
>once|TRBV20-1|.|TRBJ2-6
CSAFPPLIDSSSGANVLTF
TGCAGTGCTTTCCCCCCCCTGATAGACTCCTCCTCTGGGGCCAACGTCCTGACTTTC
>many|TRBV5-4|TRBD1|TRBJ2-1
CASSSGQGAYNEQFF
TGTGCCAGCAGCTCGGGACAGGGGGCCTACAATGAGCAGTTCTTC
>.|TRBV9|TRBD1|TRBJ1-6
CASSVGAGGDSPLHF
TGTGCCAGCAGCGTAGGGGCAGGGGGCGATTCACCCCTCCACTTT
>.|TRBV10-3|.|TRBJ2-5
CASESDEETQYF
TGTGCCAGCGAATCGGACGAAGAGACCCAGTACTTC
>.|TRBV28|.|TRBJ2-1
CASSLGGRDGQFF
TGTGCCAGCAGTTTGGGGGGACGCGATGGGCAGTTCTTC
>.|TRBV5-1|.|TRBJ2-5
CASIQSAAQGTQYF
TGCGCCAGTATACAATCAGCAGCCCAAGGGACCCAGTACTTC
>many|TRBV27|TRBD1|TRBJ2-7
CASSLPGGQGLYEQYF
TGTGCCAGCAGTCTGCCCGGGGGACAGGGGCTCTACGAGCAGTACTTC
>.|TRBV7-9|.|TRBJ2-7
CASSFGNEQYF
TGTGCCAGCAGCTTCGGTAACGAGCAGTACTTC
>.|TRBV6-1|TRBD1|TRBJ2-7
CASRGTGEYEQYF
TGTGCCAGCAGAGGGACAGGGGAATACGAGCAGTACTTC
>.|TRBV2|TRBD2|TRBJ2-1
CASSGTSGVPGEQFF
TGTGCCAGCAGTGGGACTAGCGGGGTACCAGGGGAGCAGTTCTTC
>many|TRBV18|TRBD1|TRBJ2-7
CASSQGASSYEQYF
TGTGCCAGCTCACAGGGGGCTAGCTCCTACGAGCAGTACTTC
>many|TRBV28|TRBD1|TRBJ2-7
CASRPNRDRSYEQYF
TGTGCCAGCAGGCCGAACCGGGACAGATCCTACGAGCAGTACTTC
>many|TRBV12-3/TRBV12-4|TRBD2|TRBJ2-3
CASSPLGRTTDTQYF
TGTGCCAGCAGTCCCCTCGGGAGGACCACAGATACGCAGTATTTT
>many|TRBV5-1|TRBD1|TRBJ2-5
CASSLTGQGGETQYF
TGCGCCAGCAGCTTGACCGGACAGGGAGGAGAGACCCAGTACTTC
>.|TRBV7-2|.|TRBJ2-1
CATRGGSSSRVDEQFF
TGTGCCACCCGAGGGGGGAGCAGCTCAAGGGTAGATGAGCAGTTCTTC
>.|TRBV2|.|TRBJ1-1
CASSYNGGSEAFF
TGTGCCAGCAGCTACAATGGGGGATCTGAAGCTTTCTTT
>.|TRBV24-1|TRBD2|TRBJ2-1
CATSGGGGYNEQFF
TGTGCCACCAGCGGCGGGGGAGGATACAATGAGCAGTTCTTC
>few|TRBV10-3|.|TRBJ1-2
CAIGGANYGYTF
TGTGCCATCGGTGGAGCTAACTATGGCTACACCTTC
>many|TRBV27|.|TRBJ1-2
CASSPGADSRYGYTF
TGTGCCAGCAGTCCAGGCGCGGACAGCCGCTATGGCTACACCTTC
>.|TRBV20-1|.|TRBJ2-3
CSTGEVSDTQYF
TGCAGTACCGGAGAGGTGTCAGATACGCAGTATTTT
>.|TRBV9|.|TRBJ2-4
CASSTGMNIQYF
TGTGCCAGCAGCACAGGGATGAACATTCAGTACTTC
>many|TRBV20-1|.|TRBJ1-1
CSAREGGRTEAFF
TGCAGTGCTAGAGAAGGGGGTAGGACTGAAGCTTTCTTT
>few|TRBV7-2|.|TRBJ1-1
CASSLVRGTEAFF
TGTGCCAGCAGCTTAGTTAGAGGCACTGAAGCTTTCTTT
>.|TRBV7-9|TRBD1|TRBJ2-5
CASSQARDRTETQYF
TGCGCCAGCAGCCAGGCTCGGGACAGGACGGAGACCCAGTACTTC
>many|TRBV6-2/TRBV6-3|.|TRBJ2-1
CASSYLVGNEQFF
TGTGCCAGCAGTTACTTAGTAGGCAATGAGCAGTTCTTC
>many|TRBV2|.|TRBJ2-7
CASSRLGSPTEQYF
TGTGCCAGCTCTCGACTGGGATCGCCTACGGAGCAGTACTTC
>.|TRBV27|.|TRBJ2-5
CASSQTGGVDRTQYF
TGTGCCAGCAGTCAAACAGGGGGGGTAGATCGGACCCAGTACTTC
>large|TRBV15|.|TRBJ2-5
CATSTGTWTEQETQYF
TGTGCCACCAGCACGGGCACATGGACAGAGCAAGAGACCCAGTACTTC
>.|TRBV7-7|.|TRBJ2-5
CASSPDAETQYF
TGTGCTAGCAGCCCGGATGCGGAGACCCAGTACTTC
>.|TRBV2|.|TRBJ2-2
CASSESRATGELFF
TGTGCCAGCAGTGAATCCAGGGCCACCGGGGAGCTGTTTTTT
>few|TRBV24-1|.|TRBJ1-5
CATSDFTLSQPQHF
TGTGCCACCAGTGATTTTACACTAAGCCAGCCCCAGCATTTT
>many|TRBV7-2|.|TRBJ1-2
CASSIYREDYGYTF
TGTGCCAGCAGCATTTACAGGGAGGACTATGGCTACACCTTC
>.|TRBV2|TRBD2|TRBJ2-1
CASSLTSGTFNEQFF
TGTGCCAGCAGTCTGACTAGCGGGACGTTTAATGAGCAGTTCTTC
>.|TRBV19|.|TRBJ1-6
CASSIGAWNSPLHF
TGTGCCAGTAGTATCGGGGCTTGGAATTCACCCCTCCACTTT
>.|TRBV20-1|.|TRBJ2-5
CSAVQGPQYF
TGCAGTGCGGTTCAGGGACCCCAGTACTTC
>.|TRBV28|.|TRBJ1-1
CASTFTPGGGVTEAFF
TGTGCCAGCACCTTTACCCCGGGGGGAGGAGTCACTGAAGCTTTCTTT